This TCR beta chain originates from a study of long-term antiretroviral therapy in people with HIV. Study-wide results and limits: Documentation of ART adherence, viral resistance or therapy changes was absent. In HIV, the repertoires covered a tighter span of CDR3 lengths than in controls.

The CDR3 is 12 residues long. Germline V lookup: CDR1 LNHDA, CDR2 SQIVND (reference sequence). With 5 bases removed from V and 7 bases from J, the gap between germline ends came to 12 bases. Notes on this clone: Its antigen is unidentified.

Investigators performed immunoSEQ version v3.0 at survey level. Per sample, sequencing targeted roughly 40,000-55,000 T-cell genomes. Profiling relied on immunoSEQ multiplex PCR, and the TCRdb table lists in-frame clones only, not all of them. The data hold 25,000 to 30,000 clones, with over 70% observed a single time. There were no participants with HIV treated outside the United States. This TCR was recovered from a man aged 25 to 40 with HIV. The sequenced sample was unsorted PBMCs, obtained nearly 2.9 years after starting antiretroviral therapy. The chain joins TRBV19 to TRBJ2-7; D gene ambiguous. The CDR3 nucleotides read TGTGCCAGTAGTCTTTTGGCCGGGGAGCAGTACTTC. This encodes CASSLLAGEQYF.